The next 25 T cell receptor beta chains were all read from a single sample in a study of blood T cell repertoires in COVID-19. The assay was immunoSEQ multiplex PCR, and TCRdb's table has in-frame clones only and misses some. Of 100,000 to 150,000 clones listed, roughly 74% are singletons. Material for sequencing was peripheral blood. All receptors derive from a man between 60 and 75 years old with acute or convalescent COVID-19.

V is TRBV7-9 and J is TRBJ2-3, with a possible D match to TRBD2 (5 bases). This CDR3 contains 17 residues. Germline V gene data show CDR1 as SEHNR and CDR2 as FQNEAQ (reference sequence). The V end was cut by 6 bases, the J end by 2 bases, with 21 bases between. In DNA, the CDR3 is TGTGCCAGCAGTACTATTGCGGCGGGTATATCCACAGATACGCAGTATTTT. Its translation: CASSTIAAGISTDTQYF.

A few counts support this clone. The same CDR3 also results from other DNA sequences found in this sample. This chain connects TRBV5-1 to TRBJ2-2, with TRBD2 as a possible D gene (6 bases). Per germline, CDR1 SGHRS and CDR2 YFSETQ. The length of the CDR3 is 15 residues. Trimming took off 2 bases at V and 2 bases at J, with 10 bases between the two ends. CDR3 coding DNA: TGCGCCAGCAGCTTTACGGGGGTAAACACCGGGGAGCTGTTTTTT. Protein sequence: CASSFTGVNTGELFF.

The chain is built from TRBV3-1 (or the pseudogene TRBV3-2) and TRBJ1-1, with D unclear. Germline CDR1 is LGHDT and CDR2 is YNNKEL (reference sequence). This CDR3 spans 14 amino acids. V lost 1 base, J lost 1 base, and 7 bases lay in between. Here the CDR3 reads CASSQVPGNTEAFF. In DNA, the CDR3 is TGTGCCAGCAGCCAAGTACCGGGGAACACTGAAGCTTTCTTT.

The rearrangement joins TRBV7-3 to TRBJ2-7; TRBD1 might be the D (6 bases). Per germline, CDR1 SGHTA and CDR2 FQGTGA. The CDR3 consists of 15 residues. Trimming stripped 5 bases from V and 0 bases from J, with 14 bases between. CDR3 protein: CASSRTGLSSYEQYF. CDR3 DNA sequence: TGTGCCAGCAGCCGAACAGGGCTGAGCTCCTACGAGCAGTACTTC.

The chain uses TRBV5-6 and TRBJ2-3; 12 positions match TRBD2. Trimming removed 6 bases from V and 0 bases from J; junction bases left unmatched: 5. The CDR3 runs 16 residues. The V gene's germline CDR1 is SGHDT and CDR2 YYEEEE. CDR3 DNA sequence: TGTGCCAGCACCAGGACTAGCGGGGCTAGCACAGATACGCAGTATTTT. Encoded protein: CASTRTSGASTDTQYF.

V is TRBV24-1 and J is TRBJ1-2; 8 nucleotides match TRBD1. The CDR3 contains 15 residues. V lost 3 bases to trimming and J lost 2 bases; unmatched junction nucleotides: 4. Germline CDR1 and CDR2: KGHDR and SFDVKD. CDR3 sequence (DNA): TGTGCCACCAGTGATCCGGGACAGGCGAACTATGGCTACACCTTC. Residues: CATSDPGQANYGYTF.

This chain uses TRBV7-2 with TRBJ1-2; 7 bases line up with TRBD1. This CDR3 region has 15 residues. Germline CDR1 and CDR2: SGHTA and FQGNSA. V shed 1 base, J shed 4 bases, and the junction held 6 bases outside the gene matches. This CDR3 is CASSLGGQDLYGYTF. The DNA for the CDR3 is TGTGCCAGCAGCTTAGGAGGACAGGACCTCTATGGCTACACCTTC. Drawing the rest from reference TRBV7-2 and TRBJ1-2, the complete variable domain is GAGVSQSPSNKVTEKGKDVELRCDPISGHTALYWYRQSLGQGLEFLIYFQGNSAPDKSGLPSDRFSAERTGGSVSTLTIQRTQQEDSAVYLCASSLGGQDLYGYTFGSGTRLTVV.

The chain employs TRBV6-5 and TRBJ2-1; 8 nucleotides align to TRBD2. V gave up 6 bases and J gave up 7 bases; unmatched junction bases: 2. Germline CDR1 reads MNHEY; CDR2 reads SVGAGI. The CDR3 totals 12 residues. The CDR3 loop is CASSPGGNEQFF. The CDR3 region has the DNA TGTGCCAGCAGCCCGGGAGGGAATGAGCAGTTCTTC.

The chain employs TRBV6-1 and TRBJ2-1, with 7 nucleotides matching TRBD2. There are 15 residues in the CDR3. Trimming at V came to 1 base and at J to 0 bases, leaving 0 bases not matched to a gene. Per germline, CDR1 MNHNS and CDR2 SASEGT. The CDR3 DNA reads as TGTGCCAGCAGTGAAGGCGGGAGCTCCTACAATGAGCAGTTCTTC. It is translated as CASSEGGSSYNEQFF.

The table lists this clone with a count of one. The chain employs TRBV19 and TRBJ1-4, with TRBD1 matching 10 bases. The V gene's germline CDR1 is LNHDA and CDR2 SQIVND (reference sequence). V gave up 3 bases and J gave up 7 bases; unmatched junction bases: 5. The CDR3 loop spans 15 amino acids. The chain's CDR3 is CASSIGTGVGEKLFF. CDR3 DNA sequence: TGTGCCAGTAGTATCGGGACAGGGGTAGGTGAAAAACTGTTTTTT.

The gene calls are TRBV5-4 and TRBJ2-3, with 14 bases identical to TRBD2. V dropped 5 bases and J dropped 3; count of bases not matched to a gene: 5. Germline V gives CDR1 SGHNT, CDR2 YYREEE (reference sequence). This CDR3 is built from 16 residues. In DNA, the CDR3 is TGTGCCAGCAGTCGACTAGCGGGGGGGCGGACAGATACGCAGTATTTT. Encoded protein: CASSRLAGGRTDTQYF.

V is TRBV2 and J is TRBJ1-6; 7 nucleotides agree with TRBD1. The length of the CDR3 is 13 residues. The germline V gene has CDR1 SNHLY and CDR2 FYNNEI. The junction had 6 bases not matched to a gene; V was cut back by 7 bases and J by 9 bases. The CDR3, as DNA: TGTGCCAGCAACAGGGGAGGCGGTTCACCCCTCCACTTT. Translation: CASNRGGGSPLHF.

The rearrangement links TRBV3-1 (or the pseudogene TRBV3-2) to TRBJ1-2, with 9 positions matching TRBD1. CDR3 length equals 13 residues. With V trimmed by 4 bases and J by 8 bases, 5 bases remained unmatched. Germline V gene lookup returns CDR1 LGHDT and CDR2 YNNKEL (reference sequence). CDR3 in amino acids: CASSLQGAEGYTF. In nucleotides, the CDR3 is TGTGCCAGCAGCCTACAGGGGGCAGAAGGCTACACCTTC.

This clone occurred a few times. CDR3 coding DNA: TGTGCCAGCTCACCCTTTAATACAGGGAACGCTGGGGCCAACGTCCTGACTTTC. Its protein is CASSPFNTGNAGANVLTF. The chain joins TRBV18 to TRBJ2-6; perhaps TRBD1 as D (6 bases). The V end was cut by 3 bases, the J end by 2 bases, with 17 bases between. The CDR3 is 18 residues long. CDR1 KGHSH and CDR2 LQKENI come from the germline V gene.

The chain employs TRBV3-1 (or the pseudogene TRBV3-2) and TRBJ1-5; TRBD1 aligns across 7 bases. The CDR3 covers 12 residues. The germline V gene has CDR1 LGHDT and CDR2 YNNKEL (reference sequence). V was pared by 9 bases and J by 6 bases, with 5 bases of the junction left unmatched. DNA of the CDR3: TGTGCCAGTCAGACAGGGAGTCAGCCCCAGCATTTT. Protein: CASQTGSQPQHF.

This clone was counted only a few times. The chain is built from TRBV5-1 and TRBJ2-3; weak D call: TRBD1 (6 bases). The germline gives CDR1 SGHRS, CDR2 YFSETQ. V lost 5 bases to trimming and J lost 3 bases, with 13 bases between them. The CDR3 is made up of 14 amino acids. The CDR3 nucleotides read TGCGCCAGCAGTAAGGGACATACTACAGATACGCAGTATTTT. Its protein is CASSKGHTTDTQYF.

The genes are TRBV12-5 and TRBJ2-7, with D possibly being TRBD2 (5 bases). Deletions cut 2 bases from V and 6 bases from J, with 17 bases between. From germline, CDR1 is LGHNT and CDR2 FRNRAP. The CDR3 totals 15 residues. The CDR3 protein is CASGLYDVEGGEQYF. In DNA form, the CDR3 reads TGTGCTAGTGGTTTGTATGACGTGGAAGGAGGCGAGCAGTACTTC.

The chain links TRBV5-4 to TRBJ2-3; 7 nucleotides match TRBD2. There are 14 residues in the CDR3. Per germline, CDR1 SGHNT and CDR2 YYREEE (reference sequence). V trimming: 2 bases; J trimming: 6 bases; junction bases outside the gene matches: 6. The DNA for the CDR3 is TGTGCCAGCAGCTTAAGCGGGATCGGGGATACGCAGTATTTT. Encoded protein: CASSLSGIGDTQYF.

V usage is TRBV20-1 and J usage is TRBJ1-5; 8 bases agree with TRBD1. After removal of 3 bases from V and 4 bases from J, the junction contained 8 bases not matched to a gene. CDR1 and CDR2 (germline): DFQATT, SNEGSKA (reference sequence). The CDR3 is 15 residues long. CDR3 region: CSASYQGARNQPQHF. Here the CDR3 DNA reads TGCAGTGCTAGTTATCAGGGGGCGAGGAATCAGCCCCAGCATTTT.

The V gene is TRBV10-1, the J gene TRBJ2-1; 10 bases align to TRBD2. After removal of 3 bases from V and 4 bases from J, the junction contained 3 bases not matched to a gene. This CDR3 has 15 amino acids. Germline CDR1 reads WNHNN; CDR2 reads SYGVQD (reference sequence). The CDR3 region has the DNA TGCGCCAGCAGTGACCGGACTAGCGGTTACAATGAGCAGTTCTTC. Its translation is CASSDRTSGYNEQFF.

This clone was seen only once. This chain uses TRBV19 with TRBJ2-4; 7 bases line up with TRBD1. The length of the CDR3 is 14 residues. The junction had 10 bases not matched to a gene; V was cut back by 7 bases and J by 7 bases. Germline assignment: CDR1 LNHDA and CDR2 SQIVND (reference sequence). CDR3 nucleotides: TGTGCCAGTAACATCCGACAGGGCGGGAACATTCAGTACTTC. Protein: CASNIRQGGNIQYF.

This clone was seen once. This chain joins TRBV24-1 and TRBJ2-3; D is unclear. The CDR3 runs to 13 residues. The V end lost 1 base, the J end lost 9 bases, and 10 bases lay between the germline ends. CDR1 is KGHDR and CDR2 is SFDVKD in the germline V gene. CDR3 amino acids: CATSDFPHPTQYF. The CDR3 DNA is TGTGCCACCAGTGATTTCCCCCATCCCACGCAGTATTTT.

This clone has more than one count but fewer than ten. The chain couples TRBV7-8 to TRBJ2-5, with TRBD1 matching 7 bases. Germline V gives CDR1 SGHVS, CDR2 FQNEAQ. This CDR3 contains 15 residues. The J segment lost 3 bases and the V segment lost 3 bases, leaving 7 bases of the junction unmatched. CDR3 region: CASSLRIQGKETQYF. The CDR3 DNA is TGTGCCAGCAGCTTGCGTATACAGGGGAAAGAGACCCAGTACTTC.

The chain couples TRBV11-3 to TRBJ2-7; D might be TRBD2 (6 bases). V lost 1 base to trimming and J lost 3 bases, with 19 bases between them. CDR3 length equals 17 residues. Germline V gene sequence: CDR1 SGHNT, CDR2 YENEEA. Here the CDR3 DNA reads TGTGCCAGCAGCTTAGGGATAGCGGTATCCCGAGGCTACGAGCAGTACTTC. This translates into CASSLGIAVSRGYEQYF.

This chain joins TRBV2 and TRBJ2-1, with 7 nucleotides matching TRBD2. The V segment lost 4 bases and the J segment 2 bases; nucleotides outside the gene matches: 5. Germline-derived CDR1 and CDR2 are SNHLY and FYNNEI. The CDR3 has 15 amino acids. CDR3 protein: CASSAEGRAYNEQFF. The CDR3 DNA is TGTGCCAGCAGTGCCGAAGGGAGGGCCTACAATGAGCAGTTCTTC.